There are a few counts of the clone carrying this T cell receptor beta chain. Its antigen is unidentified. There are 17 residues in the CDR3. V was clipped by 5 bases and J by 4 bases; unmatched bases: 13. Germline CDR1 and CDR2: SGHAT and FQDESV (reference sequence). MiXCR, applied by TCRdb to the RT-PCR reads, yields one record per CDR3 protein. Here the sample spans 500,000 to 600,000 distinct CDR3 sequences, 16% being singletons. These data are taken from a study of response to subunit inactivated influenza vaccine. Whole-study findings and limits: New T cells are recruited in small numbers by each seasonal influenza vaccination, according to the authors' suggestion.

The source was CD4+ T cells sorted from PBMCs, collected less than 25 months after vaccination. This chain joins TRBV11-1 and TRBJ2-3; the match to TRBD1 covers 9 bases. This clonotype was obtained from a man aged 50 to 69 who received an inactivated influenza vaccine. In DNA form, the CDR3 reads TGTGCCAGCAGCCCAAAACAAAGACGACAGGGGGCAGATACGCAGTATTTT. Translation: CASSPKQRRQGADTQYF.